These 6 T cell receptor beta chains came from one sample sequenced in a study of shared clonotypes between healthy human individuals. Some clones are missing from TCRdb's copy, which holds only in-frame ones; the method was immunoSEQ multiplex PCR. The sample lists 2,500,000 or so clones, around 90% seen once, with 0.37% in the top ten. The sequenced sample consisted of naive CD4+ T cells from PBMCs. This sample's subset: CD45RA+ positively selected. The receptors shown here come from a man between 18 and 29 years old in good health. Some clones in this sample may be carry-over from other donors' samples.

This clone was counted a single time. The V gene is TRBV28, the J gene TRBJ1-1; TRBD1 might be the D (6 bases). CDR1 is MDHEN and CDR2 is SYDVKM in the germline V gene. V dropped 6 bases and J dropped 0 bases, with 17 bases sitting between them. This CDR3 is 16 amino acids long. CDR3: CASSNLPGVLNTEAFF. CDR3 nucleotide sequence: TGTGCCAGCAGCAACCTCCCAGGGGTCTTGAACACTGAAGCTTTCTTT. The whole variable domain, filled in from reference TRBV28 and TRBJ1-1, reads DVKVTQSSRYLVKRTGEKVFLECVQDMDHENMFWYRQDPGLGLRLIYFSYDVKMKEKGDIPEGYSVSREKKERFSLILESASTNQTSMYLCASSNLPGVLNTEAFFGQGTRLTVV.

The chain has TRBV7-7 and TRBJ2-2; D is unclear. The CDR3 is 16 residues long. V was trimmed by 2 bases and J by 6 bases, leaving 16 bases between them. Germline loops: CDR1 SSHAT, CDR2 FNYEAQ (reference sequence). This chain's CDR3 is CASSLLTVRTPGELFF. The CDR3 nucleotides are TGTGCCAGCAGCTTATTAACTGTCAGGACCCCCGGGGAGCTGTTTTTT. Full variable domain (remainder filled in from reference TRBV7-7 and TRBJ2-2): GAGVSQSPRYKVTKRGQDVTLRCDPISSHATLYWYQQALGQGPEFLTYFNYEAQPDKSGLPSDRFSAERPEGSISTLTIQRTEQRDSAMYRCASSLLTVRTPGELFFGEGSRLTVL.

The chain combines TRBV28 with TRBJ2-1; D is unresolved. The length of the CDR3 is 15 residues. Deletions cut 6 bases from V and 0 bases from J, with 12 bases between. Germline V gene sequence: CDR1 MDHEN, CDR2 SYDVKM. In DNA form, the CDR3 reads TGTGCCAGCAGCCCCCAACCGAGCTCCTACAATGAGCAGTTCTTC. Translated: CASSPQPSSYNEQFF.

J is TRBJ1-1 and V is TRBV6-5, with TRBD1 as a possible D gene (5 bases). The CDR3 is 15 residues long. Trimming took off 5 bases at V and 6 bases at J, with 19 bases between the two ends. Germline assignment: CDR1 MNHEY and CDR2 SVGAGI. The CDR3 sequence is CASSHAMGEGAEAFF. In nucleotides, the CDR3 is TGTGCCAGCAGTCACGCTATGGGGGAAGGGGCTGAAGCTTTCTTT.

This clone turned up a few times. The chain has TRBV14 and TRBJ2-2, with a tentative D call TRBD2 (6 bases). Germline V gene lookup returns CDR1 SGHDN and CDR2 FVKESK. The CDR3 extends over 14 amino acids. Trimming took off 6 bases at V and 1 base at J, with 9 bases between the two ends. The CDR3 loop is CASRETRNTGELFF. CDR3 bases: TGTGCCAGCAGGGAGACTAGGAACACCGGGGAGCTGTTTTTT.

This chain links TRBV19 with TRBJ2-1; TRBD2 matches 13 bases. Germline V CDR1 and CDR2: LNHDA, SQIVND (reference sequence). Trimming at V came to 5 bases and at J to 3 bases, leaving 13 bases not matched to a gene. This CDR3 contains 19 residues. CDR3 coding DNA: TGTGCCAGTAGTGGGTTGGGACTAGCGGGGCTGCAGGTCTACAATGAGCAGTTCTTC. Protein product: CASSGLGLAGLQVYNEQFF. Combining the CDR3 with reference TRBV19 and TRBJ2-1 gives the whole variable domain DGGITQSPKYLFRKEGQNVTLSCEQNLNHDAMYWYRQDPGQGLRLIYYSQIVNDFQKGDIAEGYSVSREKKESFPLTVTSAQKNPTAFYLCASSGLGLAGLQVYNEQFFGPGTRLTVL.